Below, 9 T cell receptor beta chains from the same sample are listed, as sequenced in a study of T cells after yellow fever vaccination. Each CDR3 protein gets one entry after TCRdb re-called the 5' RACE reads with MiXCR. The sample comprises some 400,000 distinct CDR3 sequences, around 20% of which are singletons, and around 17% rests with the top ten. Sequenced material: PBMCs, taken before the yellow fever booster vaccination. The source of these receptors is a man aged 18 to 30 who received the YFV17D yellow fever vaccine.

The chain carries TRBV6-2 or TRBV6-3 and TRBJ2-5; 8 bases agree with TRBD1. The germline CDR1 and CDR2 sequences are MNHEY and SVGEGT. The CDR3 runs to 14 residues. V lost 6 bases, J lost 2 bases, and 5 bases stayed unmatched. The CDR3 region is CASSDRGRQETQYF. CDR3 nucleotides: TGTGCCAGCAGCGACAGGGGCCGTCAAGAGACCCAGTACTTC.

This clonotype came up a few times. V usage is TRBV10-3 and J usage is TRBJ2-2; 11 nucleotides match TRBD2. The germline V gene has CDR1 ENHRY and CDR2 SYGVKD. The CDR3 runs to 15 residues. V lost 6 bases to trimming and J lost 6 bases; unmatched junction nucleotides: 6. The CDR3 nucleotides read TGTGCCATCAGATCACTAGCGGGGGCTGCCGGGGAGCTGTTTTTT. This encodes CAIRSLAGAAGELFF.

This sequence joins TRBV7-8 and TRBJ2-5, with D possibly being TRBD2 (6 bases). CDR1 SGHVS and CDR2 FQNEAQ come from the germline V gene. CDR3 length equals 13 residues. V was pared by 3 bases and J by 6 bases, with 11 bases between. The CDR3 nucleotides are TGTGCCAGCAGCTTCACGGGGGTGAAGACCCAGTACTTC. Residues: CASSFTGVKTQYF.

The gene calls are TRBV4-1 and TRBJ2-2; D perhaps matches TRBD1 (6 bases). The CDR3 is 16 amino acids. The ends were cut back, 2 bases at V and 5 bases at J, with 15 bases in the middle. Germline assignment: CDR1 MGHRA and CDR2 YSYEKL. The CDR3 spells CASSQQGSAGTGELFF. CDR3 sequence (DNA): TGCGCCAGCAGCCAACAGGGGAGTGCGGGTACCGGGGAGCTGTTTTTT.

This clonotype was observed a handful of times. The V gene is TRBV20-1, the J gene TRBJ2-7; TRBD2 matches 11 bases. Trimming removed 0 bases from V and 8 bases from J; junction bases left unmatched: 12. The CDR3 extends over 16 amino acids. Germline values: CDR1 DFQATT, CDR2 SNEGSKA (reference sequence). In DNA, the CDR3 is TGCAGTGCTAGAGATCGGACGCTAGCGGGGGGAGCACAGCAGTACTTC. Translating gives CSARDRTLAGGAQQYF.

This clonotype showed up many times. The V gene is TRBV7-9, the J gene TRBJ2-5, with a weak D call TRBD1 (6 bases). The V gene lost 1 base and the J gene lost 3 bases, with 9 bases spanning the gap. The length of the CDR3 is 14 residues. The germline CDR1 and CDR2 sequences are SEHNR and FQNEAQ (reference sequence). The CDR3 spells CASSLGTAKETQYF. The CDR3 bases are TGTGCCAGCAGCTTAGGGACAGCAAAAGAGACCCAGTACTTC. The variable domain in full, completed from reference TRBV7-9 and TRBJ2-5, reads DTGVSQNPRHKITKRGQNVTFRCDPISEHNRLYWYRQTLGQGPEFLTYFQNEAQLEKSRLLSDRFSAERPKGSFSTLEIQRTEQGDSAMYLCASSLGTAKETQYFGPGTRLLVL.

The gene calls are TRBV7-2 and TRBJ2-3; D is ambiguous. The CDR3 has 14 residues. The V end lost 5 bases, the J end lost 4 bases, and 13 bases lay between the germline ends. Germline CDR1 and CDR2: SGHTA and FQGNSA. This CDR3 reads CASSPSLAADTQYF. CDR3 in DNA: TGTGCCAGCAGCCCCTCCTTGGCGGCAGATACGCAGTATTTT.

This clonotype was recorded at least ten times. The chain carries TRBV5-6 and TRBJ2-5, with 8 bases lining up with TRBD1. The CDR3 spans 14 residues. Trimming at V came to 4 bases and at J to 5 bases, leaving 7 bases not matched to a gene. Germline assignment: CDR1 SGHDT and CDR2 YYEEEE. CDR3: CASSTPGTGETQYF. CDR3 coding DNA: TGTGCCAGCAGCACACCCGGGACAGGCGAGACCCAGTACTTC. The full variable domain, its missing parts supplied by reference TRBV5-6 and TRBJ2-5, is DAGVTQSPTHLIKTRGQQVTLRCSPKSGHDTVSWYQQALGQGPQFIFQYYEEEERQRGNFPDRFSGHQFPNYSSELNVNALLLGDSALYLCASSTPGTGETQYFGPGTRLLVL.

The CDR3 protein is CASSLGHLAEVRQYF. CDR3 sequence (DNA): TGCGCCAGCAGTCTCGGACACTTAGCCGAGGTTCGGCAGTACTTC. The chain recombines TRBV5-1 with TRBJ2-7, with D possibly TRBD1 on 5 matching bases. From germline, CDR1 is SGHRS and CDR2 YFSETQ. Trimming removed 5 bases from V and 9 bases from J, with 24 bases in between. The CDR3 is 15 amino acids.